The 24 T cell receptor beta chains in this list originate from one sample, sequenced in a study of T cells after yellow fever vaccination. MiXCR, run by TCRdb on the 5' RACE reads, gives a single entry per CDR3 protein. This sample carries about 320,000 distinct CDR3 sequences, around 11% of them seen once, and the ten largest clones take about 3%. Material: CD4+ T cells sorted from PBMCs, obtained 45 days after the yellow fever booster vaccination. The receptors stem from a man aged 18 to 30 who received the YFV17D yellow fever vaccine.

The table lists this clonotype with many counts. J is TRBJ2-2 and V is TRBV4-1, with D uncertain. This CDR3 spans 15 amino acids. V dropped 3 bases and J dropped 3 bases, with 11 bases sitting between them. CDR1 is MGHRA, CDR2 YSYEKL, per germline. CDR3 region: CASSHSKGDTGELFF. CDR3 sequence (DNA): TGCGCCAGCAGCCACAGCAAGGGTGACACCGGGGAGCTGTTTTTT.

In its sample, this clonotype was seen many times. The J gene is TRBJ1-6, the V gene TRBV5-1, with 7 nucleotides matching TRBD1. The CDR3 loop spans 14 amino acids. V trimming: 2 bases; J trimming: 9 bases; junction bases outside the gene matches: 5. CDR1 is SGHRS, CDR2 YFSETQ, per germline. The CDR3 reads CASSFGQAGSPLHF. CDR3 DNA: TGCGCCAGCAGCTTTGGACAGGCTGGTTCACCCCTCCACTTT.

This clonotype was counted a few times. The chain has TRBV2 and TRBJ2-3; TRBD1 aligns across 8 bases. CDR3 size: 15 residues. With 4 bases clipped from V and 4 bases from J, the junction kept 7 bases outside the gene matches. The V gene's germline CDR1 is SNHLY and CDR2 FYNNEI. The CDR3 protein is CASSGRDRSSDTQYF. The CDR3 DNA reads TGTGCCAGCAGTGGAAGGGACAGGAGTTCAGATACGCAGTATTTT. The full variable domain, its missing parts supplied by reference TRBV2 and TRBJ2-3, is EPEVTQTPSHQVTQMGQEVILRCVPISNHLYFYWYRQILGQKVEFLVSFYNNEISEKSEIFDDQFSVERPDGSNFTLKIRSTKLEDSAMYFCASSGRDRSSDTQYFGPGTRLTVL.

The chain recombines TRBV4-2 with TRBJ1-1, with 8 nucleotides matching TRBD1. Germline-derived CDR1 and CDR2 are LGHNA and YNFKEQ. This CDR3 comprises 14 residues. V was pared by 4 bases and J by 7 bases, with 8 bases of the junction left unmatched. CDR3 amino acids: CASSRPQGVGEAFF. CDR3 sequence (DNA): TGTGCCAGCAGCCGGCCACAGGGGGTTGGTGAAGCTTTCTTT.

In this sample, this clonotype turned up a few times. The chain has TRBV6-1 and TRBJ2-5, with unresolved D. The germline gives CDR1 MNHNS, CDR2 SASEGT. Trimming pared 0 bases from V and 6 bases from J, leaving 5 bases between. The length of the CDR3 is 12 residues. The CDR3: CASSEALKTQYF. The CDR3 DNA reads TGTGCCAGCAGTGAAGCGTTGAAGACCCAGTACTTC.

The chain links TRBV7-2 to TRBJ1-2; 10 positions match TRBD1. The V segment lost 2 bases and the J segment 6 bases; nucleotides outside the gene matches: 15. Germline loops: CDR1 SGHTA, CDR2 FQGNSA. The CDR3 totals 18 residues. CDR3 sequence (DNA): TGTGCCAGCAGCTTAAGGTTGCGAGACAGGGGGCGCGGGGATGGCTACACCTTC. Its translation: CASSLRLRDRGRGDGYTF.

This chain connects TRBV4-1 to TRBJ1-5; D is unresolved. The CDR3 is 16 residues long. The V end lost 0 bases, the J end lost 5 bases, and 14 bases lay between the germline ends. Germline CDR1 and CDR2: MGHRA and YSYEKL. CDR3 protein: CASSQDGHEVHQPQHF. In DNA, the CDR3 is TGCGCCAGCAGCCAAGATGGGCATGAGGTCCATCAGCCCCAGCATTTT.

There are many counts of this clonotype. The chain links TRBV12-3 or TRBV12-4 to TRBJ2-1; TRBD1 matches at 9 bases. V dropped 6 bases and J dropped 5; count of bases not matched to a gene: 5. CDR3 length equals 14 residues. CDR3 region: CASSSGTGNNEQFF. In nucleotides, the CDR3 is TGTGCCAGCAGCTCCGGGACAGGGAACAATGAGCAGTTCTTC.

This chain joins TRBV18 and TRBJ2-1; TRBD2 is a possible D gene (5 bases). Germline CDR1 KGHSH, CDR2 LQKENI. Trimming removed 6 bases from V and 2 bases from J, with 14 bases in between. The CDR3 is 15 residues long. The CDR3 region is CASSRRVGPYNEQFF. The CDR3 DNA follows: TGTGCCAGCTCCCGGCGGGTCGGGCCCTACAATGAGCAGTTCTTC.

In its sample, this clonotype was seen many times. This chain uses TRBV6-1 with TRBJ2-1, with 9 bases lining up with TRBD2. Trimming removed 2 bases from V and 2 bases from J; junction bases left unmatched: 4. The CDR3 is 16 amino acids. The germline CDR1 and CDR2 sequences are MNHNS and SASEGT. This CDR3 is CASSEYSGGPYNEQFF. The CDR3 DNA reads TGTGCCAGCAGTGAATACAGCGGGGGGCCCTACAATGAGCAGTTCTTC.

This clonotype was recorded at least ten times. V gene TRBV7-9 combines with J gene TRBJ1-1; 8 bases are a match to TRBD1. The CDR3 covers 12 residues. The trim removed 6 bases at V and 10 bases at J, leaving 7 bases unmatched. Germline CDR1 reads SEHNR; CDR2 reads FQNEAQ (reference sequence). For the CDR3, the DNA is TGTGCCAGCAGTCCGACAGGGGAAGGAGCTTTCTTT. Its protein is CASSPTGEGAFF.

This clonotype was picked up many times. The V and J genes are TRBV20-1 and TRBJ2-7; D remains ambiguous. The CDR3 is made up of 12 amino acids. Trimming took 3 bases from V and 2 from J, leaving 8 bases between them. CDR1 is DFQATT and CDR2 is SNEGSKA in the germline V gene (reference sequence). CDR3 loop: CSARYSAYEQYF. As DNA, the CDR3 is TGCAGTGCTAGGTACAGCGCCTACGAGCAGTACTTC.

This CDR3 is CASSSSGLGNIEQYF. CDR3 bases: TGTGCCAGCAGCTCGTCAGGGTTGGGGAACATCGAGCAGTACTTC. The V gene is TRBV27, the J gene TRBJ2-7; a possible D gene is TRBD1 (5 bases). Looked up from germline, CDR1 is MNHEY and CDR2 is SMNVEV (reference sequence). There are 15 residues in the CDR3. V gave up 6 bases and J gave up 6 bases, with 21 bases separating them.

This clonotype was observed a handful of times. In nucleotides, the CDR3 is TGCAGTGCCGTGTCTAGCGGGGGGGAGCGAGAAGAGACCCAGTACTTC. This codes for CSAVSSGGEREETQYF. The chain recombines TRBV20-1 with TRBJ2-5; 12 bases agree with TRBD2. This CDR3 is 16 amino acids long. V was pared by 6 bases and J by 3 bases, with 11 bases of the junction left unmatched. Germline V CDR1 and CDR2: DFQATT, SNEGSKA (reference sequence).

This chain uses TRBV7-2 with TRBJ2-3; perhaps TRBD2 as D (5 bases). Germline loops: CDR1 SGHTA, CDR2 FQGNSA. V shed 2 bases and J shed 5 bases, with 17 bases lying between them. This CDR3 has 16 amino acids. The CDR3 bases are TGTGCCAGCAGCTTAATGAGCGCACCTCGGGAAGATACGCAGTATTTT. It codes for CASSLMSAPREDTQYF.

The CDR3 protein is CASSELGAEQFF. CDR3 bases: TGTGCCAGCAGTGAACTAGGGGCTGAGCAGTTCTTC. V is TRBV6-1 and J is TRBJ2-1, with D possibly matching TRBD1 (5 bases). V was shortened by 2 bases and J by 9 bases, with 8 bases between the two germline ends. This CDR3 is built from 12 residues. Germline lookup yields CDR1 MNHNS and CDR2 SASEGT.

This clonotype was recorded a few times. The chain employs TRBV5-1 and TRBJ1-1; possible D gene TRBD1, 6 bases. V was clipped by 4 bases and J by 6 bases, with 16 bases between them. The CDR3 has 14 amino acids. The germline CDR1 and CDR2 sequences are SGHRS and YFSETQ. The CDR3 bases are TGCGCCAGCAGCGGAACAGGGAGTAATCCTGAAGCTTTCTTT. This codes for CASSGTGSNPEAFF.

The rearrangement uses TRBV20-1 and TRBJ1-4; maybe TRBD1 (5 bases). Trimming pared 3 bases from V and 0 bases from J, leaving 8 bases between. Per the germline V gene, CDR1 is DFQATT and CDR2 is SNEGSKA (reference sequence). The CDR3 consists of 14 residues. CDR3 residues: CSASQGATNEKLFF. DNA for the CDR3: TGCAGTGCTAGCCAGGGTGCAACTAATGAAAAACTGTTTTTT.

The CDR3 DNA follows: TGTGCCAGCAGTTTCTACCAGGGGGCGACCGGGGAGCTGTTTTTT. This gives the protein CASSFYQGATGELFF. The chain has TRBV12-3 or TRBV12-4 and TRBJ2-2; 8 bases are a match to TRBD1. V lost 3 bases to trimming and J lost 5 bases; unmatched junction nucleotides: 5. The CDR3 runs to 15 residues.

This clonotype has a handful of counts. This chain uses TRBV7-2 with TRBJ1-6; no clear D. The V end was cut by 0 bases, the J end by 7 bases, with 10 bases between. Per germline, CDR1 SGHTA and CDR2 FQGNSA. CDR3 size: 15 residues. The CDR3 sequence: CASSLANVRNSPLHF. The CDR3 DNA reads TGTGCCAGCAGCTTAGCGAATGTCAGGAATTCACCCCTCCACTTT. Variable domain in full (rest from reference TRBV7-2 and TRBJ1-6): GAGVSQSPSNKVTEKGKDVELRCDPISGHTALYWYRQSLGQGLEFLIYFQGNSAPDKSGLPSDRFSAERTGGSVSTLTIQRTQQEDSAVYLCASSLANVRNSPLHFGNGTRLTVT.

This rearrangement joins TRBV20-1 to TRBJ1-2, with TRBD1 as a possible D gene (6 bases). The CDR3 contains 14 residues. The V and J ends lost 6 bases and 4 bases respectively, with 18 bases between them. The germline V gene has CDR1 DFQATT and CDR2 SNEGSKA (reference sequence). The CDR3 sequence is CSATAPLDSYGYTF. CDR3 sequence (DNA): TGCAGTGCAACCGCCCCTCTGGACAGCTATGGCTACACCTTC.

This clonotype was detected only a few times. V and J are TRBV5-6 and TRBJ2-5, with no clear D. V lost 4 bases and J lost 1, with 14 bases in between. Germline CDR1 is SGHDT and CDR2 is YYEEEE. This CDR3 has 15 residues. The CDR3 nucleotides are TGTGCCAGCAGCAGCGCTGGAACACGCCAAGAGACCCAGTACTTC. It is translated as CASSSAGTRQETQYF.

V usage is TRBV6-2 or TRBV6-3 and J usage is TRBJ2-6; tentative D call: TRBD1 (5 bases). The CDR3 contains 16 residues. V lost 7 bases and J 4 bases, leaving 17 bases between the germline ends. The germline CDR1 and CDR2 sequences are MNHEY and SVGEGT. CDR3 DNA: TGTGCCAGCACCGACCTTTGGGGCGTAGGGGCCAACGTCCTGACTTTC. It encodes CASTDLWGVGANVLTF.

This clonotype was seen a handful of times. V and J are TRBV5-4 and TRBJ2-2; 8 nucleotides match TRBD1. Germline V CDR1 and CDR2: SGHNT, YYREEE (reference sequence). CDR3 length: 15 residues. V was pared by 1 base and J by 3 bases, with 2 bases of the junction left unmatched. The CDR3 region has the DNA TGTGCCAGCAGCTTGATACAGGGGGACACCGGGGAGCTGTTTTTT. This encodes CASSLIQGDTGELFF.